The entry below gives a single T cell receptor (beta chain) sequence along with its context. The sample comes from a study of OX40 agonist ivuxolimab in advanced cancers. Here immunoSEQ multiplex PCR was the method, and the copy in TCRdb shows in-frame clones only, minus some. Here the sample spans over 75,000 clones, 80% to 90% being singletons. The V and J ends lost 4 bases and 3 bases respectively, with 16 bases between them. The CDR3 sequence is 15 residues long. This specimen was CD4+ or CD8+ T cells sorted from blood, taken in a trial of the OX40 agonist ivuxolimab. This sequence originates from an adult with an advanced solid tumor such as melanoma, head and neck, liver or kidney cancer. This chain joins TRBV23-1 and TRBJ2-7; perhaps TRBD2 as D (6 bases). TRBV23-1 is labeled an ORF, and its function is uncertain. CDR3 nucleotide sequence: TGCGCCAGCAGTCCTAATTCCCAGGGAGGCTACGAGCAGTACTTC. This encodes CASSPNSQGGYEQYF.